This record covers a single TCR beta chain. Its specificity is unknown. The donors were members of the validation cohort, which comprised 120 subjects and was separate from the first cohort of several hundred subjects. Profiling relied on immunoSEQ multiplex PCR, and the TCRdb table lists in-frame clones only, not all of them. The top ten clones hold about 0.75% of a sample with 140,000 or so clones, more than 85% of them seen once. The data stem from a study of cytomegalovirus exposure and HLA in healthy donors. Study-wide points: Associated with cytomegalovirus, according to the listing, were approximately 160 TCR beta chains. Cytomegalovirus status was reportedly diagnosed by the classifier with high sensitivity and specificity.

The CDR3 extends over 16 amino acids. CDR1 is SGHNT, CDR2 YYREEE, per germline (reference sequence). The ends lost 2 bases at V and 6 bases at J; junction bases unmatched: 8. The sequence was collected from a man between 18 and 29 years old in good health and CMV-seronegative. The gene calls are TRBV5-4 and TRBJ2-1, with TRBD2 identical over 10 bases. Sequencing input: PBMCs. The CDR3 coding sequence is TGTGCCAGCAGCTTACCCTTAGCGGGGGGAACCAATGAGCAGTTCTTC. Translating it yields CASSLPLAGGTNEQFF.